A selection of T cell receptor beta chains follows, all from one sample in a study of T cells in Graves' hyperthyroidism and ophthalmopathy. Each CDR3 protein gets one entry after TCRdb re-called the multiplex PCR reads with MiXCR. The sample yields fewer than 400,000 distinct CDR3 sequences, just under 25% seen once. The sequenced material came from blood. The source of these receptors is a man in his fifties with Graves' hyperthyroidism. CDR3s include the opening cysteine and the closing phenylalanine or tryptophan. The D gene is left open where the match is weak. The listing skips clone size in some rows; elsewhere it reads once, few, many or a size class.

>TRBV3-1|.|TRBJ2-3|.
CASSQGGSIRRDTQYF
TGTGCCAGCAGCCAAGGAGGGTCGATACGGAGAGATACGCAGTATTTT
>TRBV20-1|.|TRBJ2-7|TRBD2
CSASGLANPYEQYF
TGCAGTGCCTCGGGACTAGCGAACCCCTACGAGCAGTACTTC
>TRBV2|many|TRBJ2-3|.
CASNPEGVGTQYF
TGTGCCAGCAACCCGGAAGGAGTCGGTACGCAGTATTTT
>TRBV18|many|TRBJ1-1|.
CASSPGDIEAFF
TGTGCCAGCTCACCGGGGGACATTGAAGCTTTCTTT
>TRBV4-2|.|TRBJ2-1|.
CASSQAYGDEQFF
TGTGCCAGCAGCCAGGCATATGGCGATGAGCAGTTCTTC
>TRBV5-1|.|TRBJ1-1|.
CASSLTYRTGGGAFF
TGCGCCAGCAGCTTGACCTATCGGACGGGCGGCGGAGCTTTCTTT
>TRBV10-3|.|TRBJ2-1|TRBD2
CAISGYQRDNRYNEQFF
TGTGCCATCAGTGGGTATCAGCGGGATAACCGTTACAATGAGCAGTTCTTC
>TRBV20-1|many|TRBJ2-6|.
CSAREGRGANVLTF
TGCAGTGCTAGAGAGGGGCGTGGGGCCAACGTCCTGACTTTC
>TRBV2|many|TRBJ2-5|TRBD1
CASSEDRGGETQYF
TGTGCCAGCAGCGAGGACAGGGGAGGAGAGACCCAGTACTTC
>TRBV2|many|TRBJ2-5|TRBD2
CASSELAGIGETQYF
TGTGCCAGCAGTGAACTAGCGGGAATCGGAGAGACCCAGTACTTC
>TRBV19|few|TRBJ2-2|.
CASTPKPGTNTGELFF
TGTGCCAGTACCCCGAAACCCGGGACGAACACCGGGGAGCTGTTTTTT
>TRBV2|.|TRBJ2-7|.
CASSETQGQQYF
TGTGCCAGCAGTGAAACCCAGGGCCAGCAGTACTTC
>TRBV20-1|.|TRBJ1-5|.
CSASGSNQPQHF
TGCAGTGCTAGTGGTAGCAATCAGCCCCAGCATTTT
>TRBV20-1|many|TRBJ1-2|TRBD1
CSGGGTGGFGYTF
TGCAGTGGGGGAGGGACAGGGGGCTTTGGCTACACCTTC
>TRBV5-1|.|TRBJ2-4|.
CASSLGTTENIQYF
TGCGCCAGCAGCTTGGGGACGACAGAAAACATTCAGTACTTC
>TRBV7-3|.|TRBJ2-1|TRBD2
CASSKGSGRADNEQFF
TGTGCCAGCAGCAAGGGTAGCGGGAGGGCCGACAATGAGCAGTTCTTC
>TRBV20-1|many|TRBJ2-5|.
CSAKVAPIQETQYF
TGCAGTGCTAAAGTAGCGCCTATACAAGAGACCCAGTACTTC
>TRBV12-3/TRBV12-4|few|TRBJ1-3|.
CASSTTRGNTIYF
TGTGCCAGCAGCACGACACGTGGAAACACCATATATTTT
>TRBV27|few|TRBJ1-2|.
CASSTLYGGYGYTF
TGTGCCAGCAGTACCCTTTACGGAGGCTATGGCTACACCTTC
>TRBV3-1|.|TRBJ2-1|.
CASSQEGLLGNEQFF
TGTGCCAGCAGCCAAGAGGGACTTCTAGGCAATGAGCAGTTCTTC
>TRBV19|.|TRBJ2-1|.
CASSIASGDYNEQFF
TGTGCCAGTAGTATAGCTTCCGGGGACTACAATGAGCAGTTCTTC
>TRBV29-1|.|TRBJ1-2|.
CSVATIYGYTF
TGCAGCGTTGCCACGATCTATGGCTACACCTTC
>TRBV7-2|few|TRBJ2-7|.
CASSLGDFGNEQYF
TGTGCCAGCAGCCTTGGGGACTTCGGCAACGAGCAGTACTTC
>TRBV12-3/TRBV12-4|.|TRBJ2-3|.
CASSLTTGTQYF
TGTGCCAGCAGTTTAACAACGGGGACGCAGTATTTT
>TRBV9|.|TRBJ2-2|TRBD2
CASSGGRVGTGELFF
TGTGCCAGCAGCGGCGGGAGAGTGGGCACCGGGGAGCTGTTTTTT
>TRBV18|many|TRBJ2-7|.
CASSPTLTASSYEQYF
TGTGCCAGCTCACCTACCTTGACGGCGAGCTCCTACGAGCAGTACTTC
>TRBV6-1|.|TRBJ2-1|.
CASSEQQSSYNEQFF
TGTGCCAGCAGTGAGCAACAGAGCTCCTACAATGAGCAGTTCTTC
>TRBV7-2|few|TRBJ2-3|.
CASSLEGSTTDTQYF
TGTGCCAGCAGCTTAGAAGGTAGCACCACAGATACGCAGTATTTT
>TRBV10-1|many|TRBJ2-7|TRBD2
CASTDWRGNSYEQYF
TGCGCCAGCACCGATTGGCGGGGGAACTCCTACGAGCAGTACTTC
>TRBV2|.|TRBJ1-4|.
CASSTRNEKLFF
TGTGCCAGCAGTACGAGAAATGAAAAACTGTTTTTT
>TRBV2|.|TRBJ1-1|.
CASSAPGVNTEAFF
TGTGCCAGCAGTGCCCCAGGGGTGAACACTGAAGCTTTCTTT
>TRBV5-1|.|TRBJ2-1|.
CASSYLDSLYNEQFF
TGCGCCAGCAGCTACCTTGACTCCCTCTACAATGAGCAGTTCTTC
>TRBV2|few|TRBJ2-5|.
CASLRDNQETQYF
TGTGCCAGCCTCCGGGACAACCAAGAGACCCAGTACTTC
>TRBV7-9|many|TRBJ2-7|.
CASSLGDYEQYF
TGTGCCAGCAGCTTAGGGGACTACGAGCAGTACTTC
>TRBV19|.|TRBJ2-3|.
CASSIPGTLTDTQYF
TGTGCCAGTAGTATACCCGGCACTCTCACAGATACGCAGTATTTT